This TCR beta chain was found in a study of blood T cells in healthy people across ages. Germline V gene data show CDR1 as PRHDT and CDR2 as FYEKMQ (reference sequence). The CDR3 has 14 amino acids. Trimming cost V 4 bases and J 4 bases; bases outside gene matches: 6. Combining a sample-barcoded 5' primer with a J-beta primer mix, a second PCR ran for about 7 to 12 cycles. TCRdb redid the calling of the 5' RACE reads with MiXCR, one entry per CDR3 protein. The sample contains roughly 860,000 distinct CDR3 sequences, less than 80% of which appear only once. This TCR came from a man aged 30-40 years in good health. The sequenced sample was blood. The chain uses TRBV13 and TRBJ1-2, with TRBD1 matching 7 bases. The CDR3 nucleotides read TGTGCCAGCAGCTACGGACAGGCCTTCTATGGCTACACCTTC. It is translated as CASSYGQAFYGYTF.